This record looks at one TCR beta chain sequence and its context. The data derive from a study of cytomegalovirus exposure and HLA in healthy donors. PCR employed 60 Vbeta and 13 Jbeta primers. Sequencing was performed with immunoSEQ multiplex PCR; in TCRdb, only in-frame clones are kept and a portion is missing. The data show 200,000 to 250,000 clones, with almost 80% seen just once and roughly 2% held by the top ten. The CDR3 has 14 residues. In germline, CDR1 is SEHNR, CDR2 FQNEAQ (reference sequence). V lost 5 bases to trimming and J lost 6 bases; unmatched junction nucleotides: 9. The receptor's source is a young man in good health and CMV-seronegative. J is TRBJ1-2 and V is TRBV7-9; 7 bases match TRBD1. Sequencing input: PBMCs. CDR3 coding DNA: TGTGCCAGCAGCCGACAGGGAGGCATGGATGGCTACACCTTC. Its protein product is CASSRQGGMDGYTF.